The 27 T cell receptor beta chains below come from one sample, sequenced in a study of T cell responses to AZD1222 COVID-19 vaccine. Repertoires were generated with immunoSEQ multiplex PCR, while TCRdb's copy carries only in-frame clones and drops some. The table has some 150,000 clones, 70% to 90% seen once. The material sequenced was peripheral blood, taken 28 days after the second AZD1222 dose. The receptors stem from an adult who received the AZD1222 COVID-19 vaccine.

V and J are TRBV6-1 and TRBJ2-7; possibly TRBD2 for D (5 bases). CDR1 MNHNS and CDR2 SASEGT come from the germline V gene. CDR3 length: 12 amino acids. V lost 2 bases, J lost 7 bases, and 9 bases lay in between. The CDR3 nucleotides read TGTGCCAGCAGTGAAACGGGGTGGGAGCAGTACTTC. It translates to CASSETGWEQYF.

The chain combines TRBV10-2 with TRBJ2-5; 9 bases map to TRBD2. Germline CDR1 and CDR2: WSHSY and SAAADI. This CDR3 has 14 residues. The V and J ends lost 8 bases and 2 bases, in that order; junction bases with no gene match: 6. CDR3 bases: TGCGCCAGCCGTCGGGCGGGAGGGCAAGAGACCCAGTACTTC. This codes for CASRRAGGQETQYF.

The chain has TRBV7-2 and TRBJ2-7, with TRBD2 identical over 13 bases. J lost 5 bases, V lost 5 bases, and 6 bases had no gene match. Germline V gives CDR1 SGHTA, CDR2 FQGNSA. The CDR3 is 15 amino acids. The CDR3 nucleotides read TGTGCCAGCAGCGGGGAGGGACTAGCGGGAAACGAGCAGTACTTC. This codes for CASSGEGLAGNEQYF. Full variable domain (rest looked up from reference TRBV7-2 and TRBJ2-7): GAGVSQSPSNKVTEKGKDVELRCDPISGHTALYWYRQSLGQGLEFLIYFQGNSAPDKSGLPSDRFSAERTGGSVSTLTIQRTQQEDSAVYLCASSGEGLAGNEQYFGPGTRLTVT.

The CDR3 DNA follows: TGTGCCAGCACCCCGGACAGGGCGAGTAATTCACCCCTCCACTTT. Amino acid sequence: CASTPDRASNSPLHF. The chain uses TRBV27 and TRBJ1-6; TRBD1 aligns across 8 bases. This CDR3 spans 15 amino acids. CDR1 is MNHEY and CDR2 is SMNVEV in the germline V gene (reference sequence). V dropped 7 bases and J dropped 6; count of bases not matched to a gene: 8.

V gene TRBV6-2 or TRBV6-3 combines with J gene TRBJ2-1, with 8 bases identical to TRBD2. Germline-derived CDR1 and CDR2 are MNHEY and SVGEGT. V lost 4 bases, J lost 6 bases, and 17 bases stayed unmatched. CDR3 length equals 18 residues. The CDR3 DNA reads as TGTGCCAGCAGTTTAATCGCGGTGCGGGGGGACTACCTCAATGAGCAGTTCTTC. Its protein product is CASSLIAVRGDYLNEQFF.

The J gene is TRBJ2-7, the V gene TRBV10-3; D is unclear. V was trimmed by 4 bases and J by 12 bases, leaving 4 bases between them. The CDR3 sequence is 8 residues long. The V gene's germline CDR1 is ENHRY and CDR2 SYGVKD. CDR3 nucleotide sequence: TGTGCCATCAGTGGGCCGTACTTC. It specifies CAISGPYF.

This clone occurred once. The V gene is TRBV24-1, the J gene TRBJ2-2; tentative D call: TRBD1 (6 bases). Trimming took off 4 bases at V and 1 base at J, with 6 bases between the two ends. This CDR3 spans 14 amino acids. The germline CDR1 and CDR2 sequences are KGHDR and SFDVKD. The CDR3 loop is CATSEGGNTGELFF. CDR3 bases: TGTGCCACCAGTGAAGGGGGGAACACCGGGGAGCTGTTTTTT.

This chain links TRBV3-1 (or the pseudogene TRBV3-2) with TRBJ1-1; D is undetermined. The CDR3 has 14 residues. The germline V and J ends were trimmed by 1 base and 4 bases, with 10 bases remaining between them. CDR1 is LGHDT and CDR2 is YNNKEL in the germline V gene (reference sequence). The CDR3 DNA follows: TGTGCCAGCAGCCAAGGATTTCGTGGCACTGAAGCTTTCTTT. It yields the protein CASSQGFRGTEAFF.

The CDR3 DNA sequence: TGTGCCAGCAGTCCGAACCGCCAAGACTACGAGCAGTACTTC. Protein product: CASSPNRQDYEQYF. The chain combines TRBV11-2 with TRBJ2-7; no clear D. The V end lost 6 bases, the J end lost 3 bases, and 15 bases lay between the germline ends. CDR3 size: 14 residues. CDR1 is SGHAT, CDR2 FQNNGV, per germline.

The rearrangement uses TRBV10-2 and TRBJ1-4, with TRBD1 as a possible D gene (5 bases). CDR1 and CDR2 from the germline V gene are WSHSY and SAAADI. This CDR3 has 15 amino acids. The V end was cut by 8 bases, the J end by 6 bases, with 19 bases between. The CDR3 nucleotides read TGCGCCAGCGCACCCTACCTCGACAGCCATGAAAAACTGTTTTTT. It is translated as CASAPYLDSHEKLFF.

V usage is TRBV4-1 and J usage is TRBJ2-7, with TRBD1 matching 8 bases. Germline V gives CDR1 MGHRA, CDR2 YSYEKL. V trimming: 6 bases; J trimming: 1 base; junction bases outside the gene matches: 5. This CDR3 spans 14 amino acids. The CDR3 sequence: CASSPDRVSYEQYF. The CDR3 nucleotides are TGCGCCAGCAGTCCGGACAGGGTGTCCTACGAGCAGTACTTC.

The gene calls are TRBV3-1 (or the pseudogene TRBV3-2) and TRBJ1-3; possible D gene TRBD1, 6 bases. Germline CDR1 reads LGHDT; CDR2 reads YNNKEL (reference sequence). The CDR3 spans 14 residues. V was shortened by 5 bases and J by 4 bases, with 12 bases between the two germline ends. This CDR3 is CASSNRDMGNTIYF. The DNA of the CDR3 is TGTGCCAGCAGCAACCGGGACATGGGAAACACCATATATTTT.

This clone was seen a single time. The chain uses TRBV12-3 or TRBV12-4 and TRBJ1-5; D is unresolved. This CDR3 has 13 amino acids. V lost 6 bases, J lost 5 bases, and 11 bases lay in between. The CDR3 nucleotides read TGTGCCAGCAGCTTCGGTCCCTATCAGCCCCAGCATTTT. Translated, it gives CASSFGPYQPQHF.

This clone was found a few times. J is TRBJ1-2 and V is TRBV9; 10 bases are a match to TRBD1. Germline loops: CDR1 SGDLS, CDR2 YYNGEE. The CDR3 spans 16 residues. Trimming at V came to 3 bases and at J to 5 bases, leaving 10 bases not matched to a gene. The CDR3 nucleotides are TGTGCCAGCAGCGGTGCCGGGACAGGGGTCCGGTATGGCTACACCTTC. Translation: CASSGAGTGVRYGYTF.

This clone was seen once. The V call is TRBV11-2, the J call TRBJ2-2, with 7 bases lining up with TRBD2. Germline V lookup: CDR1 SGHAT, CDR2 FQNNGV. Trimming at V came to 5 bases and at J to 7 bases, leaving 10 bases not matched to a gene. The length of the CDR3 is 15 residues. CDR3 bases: TGTGCCAGCAGCGTATATGGGAGGGCGCTCGGGGAGCTGTTTTTT. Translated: CASSVYGRALGELFF.

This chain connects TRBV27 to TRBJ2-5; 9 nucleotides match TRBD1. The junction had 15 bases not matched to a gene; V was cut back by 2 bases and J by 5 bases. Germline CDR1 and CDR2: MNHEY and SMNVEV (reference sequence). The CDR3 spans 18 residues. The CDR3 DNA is TGTGCCAGCAGTTTAAGGTTACCGGGACAGGGCCGGGGGGAGACCCAGTACTTC. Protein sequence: CASSLRLPGQGRGETQYF.

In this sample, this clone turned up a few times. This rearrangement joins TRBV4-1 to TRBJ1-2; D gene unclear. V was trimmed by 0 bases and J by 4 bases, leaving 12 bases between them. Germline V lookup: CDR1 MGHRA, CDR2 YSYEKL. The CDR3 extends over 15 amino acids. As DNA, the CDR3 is TGCGCCAGCAGCCAAGAAGGGTCGGGAAGCTATGGCTACACCTTC. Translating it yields CASSQEGSGSYGYTF.

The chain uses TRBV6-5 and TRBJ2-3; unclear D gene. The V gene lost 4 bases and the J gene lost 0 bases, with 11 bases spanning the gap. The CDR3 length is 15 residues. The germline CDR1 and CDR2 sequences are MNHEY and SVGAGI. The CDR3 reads CASSSQPSSTDTQYF. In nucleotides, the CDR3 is TGTGCCAGCAGTTCCCAGCCTTCTAGCACAGATACGCAGTATTTT.

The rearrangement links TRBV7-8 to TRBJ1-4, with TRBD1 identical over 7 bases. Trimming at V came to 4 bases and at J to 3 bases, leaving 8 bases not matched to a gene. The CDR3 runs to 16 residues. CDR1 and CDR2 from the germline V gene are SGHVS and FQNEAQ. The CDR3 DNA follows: TGTGCCAGCAGCTCTAGACAGGGAAGGCCTAATGAAAAACTGTTTTTT. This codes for CASSSRQGRPNEKLFF.

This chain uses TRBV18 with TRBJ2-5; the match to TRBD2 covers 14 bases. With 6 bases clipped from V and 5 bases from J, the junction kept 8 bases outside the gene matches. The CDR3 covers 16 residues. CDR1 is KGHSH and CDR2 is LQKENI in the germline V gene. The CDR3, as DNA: TGTGCCAGCTCTCTGGGACTAGCGGGAGATGGGGAGACCCAGTACTTC. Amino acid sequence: CASSLGLAGDGETQYF.

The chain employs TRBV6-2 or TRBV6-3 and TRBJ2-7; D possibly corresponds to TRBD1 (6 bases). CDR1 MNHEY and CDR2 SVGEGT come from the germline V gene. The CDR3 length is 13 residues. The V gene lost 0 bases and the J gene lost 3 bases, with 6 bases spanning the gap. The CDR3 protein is CASSYSDSYEQYF. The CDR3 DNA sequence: TGTGCCAGCAGTTACTCGGACAGCTACGAGCAGTACTTC.

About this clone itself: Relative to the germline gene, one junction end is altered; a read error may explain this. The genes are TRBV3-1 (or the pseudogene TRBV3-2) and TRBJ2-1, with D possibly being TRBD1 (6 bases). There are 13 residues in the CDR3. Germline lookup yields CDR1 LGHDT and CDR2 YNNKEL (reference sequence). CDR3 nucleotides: TGTGCCAGCAGTCAAGGCAGGGGCAATGAGCAGTTCTTC. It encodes CASSQGRGNEQFF.

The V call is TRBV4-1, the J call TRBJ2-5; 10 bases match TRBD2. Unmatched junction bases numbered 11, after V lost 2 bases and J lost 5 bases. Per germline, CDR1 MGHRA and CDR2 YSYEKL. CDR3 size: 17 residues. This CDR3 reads CASSQLAGAPRWETQYF. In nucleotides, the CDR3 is TGCGCCAGCAGCCAACTAGCGGGGGCGCCGCGGTGGGAGACCCAGTACTTC.

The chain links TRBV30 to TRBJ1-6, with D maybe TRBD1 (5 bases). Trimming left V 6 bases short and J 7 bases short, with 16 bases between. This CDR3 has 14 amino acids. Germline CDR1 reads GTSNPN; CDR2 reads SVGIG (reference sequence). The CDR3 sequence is CACADKGRNSPLHF. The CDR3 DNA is TGTGCCTGTGCGGACAAGGGAAGGAATTCACCCCTCCACTTT.

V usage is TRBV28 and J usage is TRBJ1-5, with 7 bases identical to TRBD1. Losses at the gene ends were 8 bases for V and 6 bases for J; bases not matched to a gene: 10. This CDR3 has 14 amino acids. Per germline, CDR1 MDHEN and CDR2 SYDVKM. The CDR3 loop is CASFDRAAFQPQHF. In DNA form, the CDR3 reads TGTGCCAGCTTTGACAGGGCCGCTTTTCAGCCCCAGCATTTT.

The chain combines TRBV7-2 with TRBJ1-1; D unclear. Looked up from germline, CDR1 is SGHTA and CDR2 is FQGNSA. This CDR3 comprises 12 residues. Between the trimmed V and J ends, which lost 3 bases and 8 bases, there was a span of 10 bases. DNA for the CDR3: TGTGCCAGCAGCTTCCTCTCGGGGGAAGCTTTCTTT. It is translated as CASSFLSGEAFF.

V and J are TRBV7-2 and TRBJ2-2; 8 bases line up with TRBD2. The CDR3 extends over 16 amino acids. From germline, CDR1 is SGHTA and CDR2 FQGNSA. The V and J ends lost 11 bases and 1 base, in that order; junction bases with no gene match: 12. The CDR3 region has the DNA TGTGCCCACCCCGTCGCCAGCGGGGGGAACACCGGGGAGCTGTTTTTT. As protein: CAHPVASGGNTGELFF. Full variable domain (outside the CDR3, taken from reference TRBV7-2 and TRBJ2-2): GAGVSQSPSNKVTEKGKDVELRCDPISGHTALYWYRQSLGQGLEFLIYFQGNSAPDKSGLPSDRFSAERTGGSVSTLTIQRTQQEDSAVYLCAHPVASGGNTGELFFGEGSRLTVL.